The 9 T cell receptor beta chains given below trace back to one sample, sequenced in a study of human T cells and chemical hapten exposure. Time point indicated: patch test 2, 6 weeks after DPC sensitization. Described treatment: therapeutic diphenylcyclopropenone sensitization with weekly scalp DPC. TCRdb reanalysed the RACE reads using MiXCR and keeps one entry per CDR3 protein. This table has about 140,000 distinct CDR3 sequences, approximately 12% appearing once. The sequences come from whole blood, collected in connection with sensitization to the hapten diphenylcyclopropenone (DPC). These receptors were collected from a woman between 50 and 59 years old with alopecia areata. Some clones in this sample may be carry-over from other donors' samples.

This clonotype has a handful of counts. The chain employs TRBV6-5 and TRBJ2-3; D tentatively fits TRBD1 or TRBD2 (6 bases each). CDR3 length: 15 amino acids. In germline, CDR1 is MNHEY, CDR2 SVGAGI. Trimming shortened V by 6 bases and J by 1 base, and 14 bases separated the two germline ends. Here the CDR3 DNA reads TGTGCCAGCAGCCCCAGGGGAGGCGGCACAGATACGCAGTATTTT. Protein product: CASSPRGGGTDTQYF.

The CDR3 DNA reads TGCAGTGCCCGCAGCCTTTCTAGCGGGGGGTACTACGAGCAGTACTTC. Translation gives CSARSLSSGGYYEQYF. The chain couples TRBV20-1 to TRBJ2-7; 11 nucleotides agree with TRBD2. This CDR3 has 16 residues. J lost 3 bases, V lost 6 bases, and 13 bases had no gene match. Looked up from germline, CDR1 is DFQATT and CDR2 is SNEGSKA (reference sequence).

This clonotype was observed many times. The rearrangement joins TRBV11-3 to TRBJ2-2, with D unclear. This CDR3 contains 12 residues. V gave up 5 bases and J gave up 4 bases, with 5 bases separating them. Germline V gene sequence: CDR1 SGHNT, CDR2 YENEEA. For the CDR3, the DNA is TGTGCCAGCAGCAACCCCACCGGGGAGCTGTTTTTT. This codes for CASSNPTGELFF.

V gene TRBV29-1 combines with J gene TRBJ2-7, with 8 nucleotides matching TRBD1. The germline V gene has CDR1 SQVTM and CDR2 ANQGSEA. The ends lost 5 bases at V and 5 bases at J; junction bases unmatched: 11. This CDR3 is 14 amino acids long. This chain's CDR3 is CSVSVGQGLNEQYF. The CDR3 nucleotides are TGCAGCGTTTCAGTCGGACAGGGTTTGAACGAGCAGTACTTC.

This clonotype was seen repeatedly, ten times or more. The chain has TRBV3-1 and TRBJ1-1; 9 bases are a match to TRBD1. Germline V CDR1 and CDR2: LGHDT, YNNKEL (reference sequence). This CDR3 contains 12 residues. V dropped 3 bases and J dropped 8; count of bases not matched to a gene: 1. CDR3 coding DNA: TGTGCCAGCAGCCAGACAGGGGGGGAAGCTTTCTTT. It codes for CASSQTGGEAFF.

The chain combines TRBV10-3 with TRBJ1-1; D is unclear. V shed 11 bases and J shed 4 bases, with 20 bases lying between them. Germline lookup yields CDR1 ENHRY and CDR2 SYGVKD. This CDR3 has 14 residues. The CDR3: CASGRENTVTEAFF. DNA of the CDR3: TGTGCCTCCGGGAGGGAAAACACGGTCACTGAAGCTTTCTTT.

This clonotype occurred a few times. This chain links TRBV5-4 with TRBJ2-7, with D tentatively TRBD2 (6 bases). This CDR3 has 13 residues. Trimming removed 0 bases at V and 9 bases at J, with 13 bases between. Looked up from germline, CDR1 is SGHNT and CDR2 is YYREEE (reference sequence). The CDR3 nucleotides read TGTGCCAGCAGCTTGGATCTGGACGGGGGGCAGTACTTC. It is translated as CASSLDLDGGQYF.

The chain carries TRBV3-1 and TRBJ1-2; tentative D call: TRBD1 (6 bases). Trimming took 0 bases from V and 6 from J, leaving 20 bases between them. The CDR3 extends over 17 amino acids. The V gene's germline CDR1 is LGHDT and CDR2 YNNKEL (reference sequence). CDR3 amino acids: CASSQDLGTGKSDGYTF. In DNA, the CDR3 is TGTGCCAGCAGCCAAGACCTGGGCACAGGGAAGTCCGATGGCTACACCTTC.

There are a few counts of this clonotype. This chain's CDR3 is CASSRQGSNTEAFF. The CDR3 coding sequence is TGTGCCAGCAGCCGACAGGGGTCGAACACTGAAGCTTTCTTT. The chain has TRBV12-3 or TRBV12-4 and TRBJ1-1, with 8 bases aligning to TRBD1. Trimming at V came to 6 bases and at J to 1 base, leaving 4 bases not matched to a gene. The CDR3 sequence is 14 residues long.